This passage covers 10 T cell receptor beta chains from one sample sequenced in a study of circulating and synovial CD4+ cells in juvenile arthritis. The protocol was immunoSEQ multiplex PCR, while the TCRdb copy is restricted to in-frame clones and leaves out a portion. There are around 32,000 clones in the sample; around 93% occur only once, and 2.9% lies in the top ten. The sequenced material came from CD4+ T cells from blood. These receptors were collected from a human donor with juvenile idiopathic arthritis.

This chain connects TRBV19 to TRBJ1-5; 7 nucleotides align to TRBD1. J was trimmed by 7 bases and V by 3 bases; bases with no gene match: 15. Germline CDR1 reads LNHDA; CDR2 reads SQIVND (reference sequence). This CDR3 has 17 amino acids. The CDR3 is CASSISRQGRGSQPQHF. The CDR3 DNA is TGTGCCAGTAGTATCAGCCGACAGGGAAGGGGGAGCCAGCCCCAGCATTTT.

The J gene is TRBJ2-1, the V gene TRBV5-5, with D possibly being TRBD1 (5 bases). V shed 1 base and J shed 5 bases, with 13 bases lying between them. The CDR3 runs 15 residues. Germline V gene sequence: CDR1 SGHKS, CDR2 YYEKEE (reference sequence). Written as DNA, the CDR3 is TGTGCCAGCAGCTTGACAGGAAATACCGACAATGAGCAGTTCTTC. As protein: CASSLTGNTDNEQFF. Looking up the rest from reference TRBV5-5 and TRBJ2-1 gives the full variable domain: DAGVTQSPTHLIKTRGQQVTLRCSPISGHKSVSWYQQVLGQGPQFIFQYYEKEERGRGNFPDRFSARQFPNYSSELNVNALLLGDSALYLCASSLTGNTDNEQFFGPGTRLTVL.

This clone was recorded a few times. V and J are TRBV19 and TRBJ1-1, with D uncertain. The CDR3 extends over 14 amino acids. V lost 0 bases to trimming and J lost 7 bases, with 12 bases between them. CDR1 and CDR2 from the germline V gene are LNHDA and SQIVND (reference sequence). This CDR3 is CASSIDLYPREAFF. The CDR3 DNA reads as TGTGCCAGTAGTATAGATCTTTACCCGCGTGAAGCTTTCTTT.

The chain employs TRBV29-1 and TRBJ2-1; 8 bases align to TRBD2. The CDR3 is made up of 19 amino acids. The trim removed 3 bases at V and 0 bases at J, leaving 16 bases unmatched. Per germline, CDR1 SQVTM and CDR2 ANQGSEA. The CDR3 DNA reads TGCAGCGTTGATCCCACAGGGCGTAGCGGGGTAAGCTCCTACAATGAGCAGTTCTTC. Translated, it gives CSVDPTGRSGVSSYNEQFF.

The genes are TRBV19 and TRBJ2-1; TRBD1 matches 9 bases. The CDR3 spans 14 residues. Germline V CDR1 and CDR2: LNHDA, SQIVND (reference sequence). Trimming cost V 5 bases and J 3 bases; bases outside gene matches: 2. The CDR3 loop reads CASSGTGSYNEQFF. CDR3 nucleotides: TGTGCCAGTAGTGGGACAGGGAGCTACAATGAGCAGTTCTTC.

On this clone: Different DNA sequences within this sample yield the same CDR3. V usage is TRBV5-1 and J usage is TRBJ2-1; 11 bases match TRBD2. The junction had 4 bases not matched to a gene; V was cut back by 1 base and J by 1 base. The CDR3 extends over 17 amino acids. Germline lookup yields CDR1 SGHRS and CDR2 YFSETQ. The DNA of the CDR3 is TGCGCCAGCAGCTTGTCCCTAGCGGGAGGATCCTACAATGAGCAGTTCTTC. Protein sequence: CASSLSLAGGSYNEQFF.

Here the CDR3 reads CASSSSYESTDTQYF. CDR3 DNA sequence: TGTGCCAGCAGTTCCTCCTACGAAAGCACAGATACGCAGTATTTT. The rearrangement joins TRBV28 to TRBJ2-3; no clear D gene. V was pared by 4 bases and J by 0 bases, with 11 bases between. CDR1 MDHEN and CDR2 SYDVKM come from the germline V gene. There are 15 residues in the CDR3.

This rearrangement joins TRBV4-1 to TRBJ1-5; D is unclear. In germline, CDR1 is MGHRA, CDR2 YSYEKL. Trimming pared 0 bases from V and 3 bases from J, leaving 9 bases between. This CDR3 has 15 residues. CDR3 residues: CASSQDSRYNQPQHF. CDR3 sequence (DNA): TGCGCCAGCAGCCAAGATTCCAGGTACAATCAGCCCCAGCATTTT.

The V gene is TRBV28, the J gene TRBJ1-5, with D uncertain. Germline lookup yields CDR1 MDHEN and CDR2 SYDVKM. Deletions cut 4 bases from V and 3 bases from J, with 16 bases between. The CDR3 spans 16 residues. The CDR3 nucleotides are TGTGCCAGCAGTTCAGCTATGGGCGGGCCCAATCAGCCCCAGCATTTT. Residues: CASSSAMGGPNQPQHF.

The CDR3 DNA is TGTGCCAGCAGTCACGGACTAGCAGTGTCCGCAGATACGCAGTATTTT. Residues: CASSHGLAVSADTQYF. The V call is TRBV27, the J call TRBJ2-3, with TRBD2 matching 8 bases. Trimming at V came to 5 bases and at J to 4 bases, leaving 11 bases not matched to a gene. CDR3 size: 16 residues. CDR1 and CDR2 (germline): MNHEY, SMNVEV (reference sequence).